This TCR beta chain comes out of a study of cytotoxic CD8 clonotypes in ibrutinib-treated CLL (dated by TCRdb to the early 2020s). Turning to the overall study: The cohort included about 15 treatment-naive and ten to twelve relapsed/refractory patients; roughly 17 were IGHV unmutated. Cryopreserved peripheral blood mononuclear cells were collected at three points: before therapy, at response, and at either sustained remission or disease progression. Longitudinal samples were available for 26 of the 86 trial participants. On average, each sample had approximately 250,000 productive templates and approximately 85,000 productive rearrangements. Responses were partial in some 24 patients and complete in 2; after median around 72 months follow-up, some 15 stayed in remission and some twelve progressed. All remission and progressive disease samples were collected while patients were still receiving ibrutinib. Response samples were taken after a median of roughly a year on treatment, ranging from about 6 to 40 months. What the authors observed across the whole study: Lymph node repertoires were not examined, and the timing of sampling was not matched between patients in sustained remission and those whose disease progressed. Clonality rose at ibrutinib response, remained stable during sustained remission, and dropped back toward baseline at progression. Public clonotypes were rare and either shrank or stayed stable during treatment, and the rise in clonality at ibrutinib response reflected expansion of private clonotypes. At baseline, clonality was higher than in age-matched healthy donors and showed a strong correlation with circulating CD8+ T-cell counts.

V and J are truncated by 2 bases and 0 bases respectively, leaving an intervening sequence of 8 bases. Taken from cysteine to phenylalanine, the CDR3 has 14 residues. The only DNA kept is the CDR3, 42 bases in frame from the first base. Sequences SEHNR (CDR1) and FQNEAQ (CDR2) are obtained from the germline V gene (reference sequence). The time point label of this sample denotes: 12 months on ibrutinib. For TCR beta library preparation, approximately 2.2 micrograms of genomic DNA were isolated from cryopreserved PBMCs. Longitudinal blood samples from CLL patients receiving ibrutinib monotherapy were subjected to high-throughput TCR beta sequencing. The patients were enrolled in a single-center, open-label phase 2 trial of ibrutinib monotherapy. The goal of deep resolution MiSeq sequencing was a depth between 1 in 1 million and 1 in 200,000 T cells, and coverage averaged 10x per clonotype. TCR beta libraries were generated with the immunoSEQ hsTCRB Kit. Per the authors' processing: Data were analyzed with ImmunoSEQ Data Assistant and ImmunoSEQ Analyzer, with V, D and J genes assigned per IMGT definitions. Clonality, with values ranging from 0 to 1, was calculated as one minus the normalized Shannon entropy of productive rearrangement frequencies. Public clonotype analysis was restricted to overrepresented clonotypes comprising at least 0.05% of each patient's repertoire. Thirteen repertoires from age-matched healthy donors, obtained from immuneACCESS, served as clonality controls. In its TCRdb copy, this immuneACCESS table keeps in-frame sequences only and misses some clones. Where compared with another copy, unresolved V genes explain less than half of these, and the others have no known cause. V, J and clone size reflect that table, while D and trimming were determined from the DNA. The sample table contains 200,000 to 250,000 clones; only one count was recorded for roughly three quarters of them. Roughly 11% of the sample rests with the top ten.

Worth noting for this clone: The antigen it binds to is not known. No clone much larger than this one lies a single base away; base qualities are absent.

The TCR was taken from a human donor with chronic lymphocytic leukemia. Source: PBMCs, taken after 12 months of ibrutinib treatment. The V and J segments used are TRBV7-9 and TRBJ2-7, with the D gene uncertain. Here is the DNA: TGTGCCAGCAGCTTAACGGTCCTCTCCTACGAGCAGTACTTC. This sequence encodes CASSLTVLSYEQYF.